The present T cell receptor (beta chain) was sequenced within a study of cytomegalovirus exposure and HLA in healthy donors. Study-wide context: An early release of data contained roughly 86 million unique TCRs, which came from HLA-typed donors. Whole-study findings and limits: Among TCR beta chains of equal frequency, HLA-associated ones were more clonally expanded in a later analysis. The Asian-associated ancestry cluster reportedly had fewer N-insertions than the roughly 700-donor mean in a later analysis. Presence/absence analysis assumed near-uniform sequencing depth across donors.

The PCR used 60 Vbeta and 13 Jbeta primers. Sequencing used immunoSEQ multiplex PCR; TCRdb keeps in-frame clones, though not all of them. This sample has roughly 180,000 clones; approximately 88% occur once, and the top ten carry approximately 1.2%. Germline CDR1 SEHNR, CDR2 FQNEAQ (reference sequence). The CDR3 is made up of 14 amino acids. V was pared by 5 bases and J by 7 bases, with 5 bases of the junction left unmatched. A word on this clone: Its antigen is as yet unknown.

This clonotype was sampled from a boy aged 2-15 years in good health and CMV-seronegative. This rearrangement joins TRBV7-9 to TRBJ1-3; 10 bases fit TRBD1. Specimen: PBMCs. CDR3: CASSQPGQGNTIYF. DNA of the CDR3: TGTGCCAGCAGCCAACCGGGACAGGGGAACACCATATATTTT.